One and the same sample provided the 19 T cell receptor beta chains below, sequenced in a study of blood T cell repertoires in COVID-19. TCRdb keeps only in-frame clones here, not all; method: immunoSEQ multiplex PCR. The sample holds around 100,000 clones, about 85% seen once. Sequenced: peripheral blood. The receptors shown here come from a human donor in a cohort sampled during active COVID-19.

The chain has TRBV4-1 and TRBJ1-5; TRBD1 matches 7 bases. V was pared by 2 bases and J by 16 bases, with 17 bases of the junction left unmatched. This CDR3 is built from 15 residues. Germline values: CDR1 MGHRA, CDR2 YSYEKL. The CDR3 sequence is CASSQPGQSMLLAHF. As DNA, the CDR3 is TGCGCCAGCAGCCAACCGGGACAGTCTATGTTACTTGCTCATTTT.

The chain carries TRBV7-2 and TRBJ2-3; D may be TRBD2 (5 bases). V was shortened by 0 bases and J by 2 bases, with 9 bases between the two germline ends. Germline lookup yields CDR1 SGHTA and CDR2 FQGNSA. The CDR3 totals 15 residues. CDR3 in amino acids: CASSLAGLATDTQYF. The DNA for the CDR3 is TGTGCCAGCAGCTTAGCTGGACTGGCCACAGATACGCAGTATTTT.

This chain uses TRBV9 with TRBJ2-1; a possible D gene is TRBD1 (5 bases). The CDR3 spans 13 residues. Germline CDR1 SGDLS, CDR2 YYNGEE. V gave up 4 bases and J gave up 7 bases, with 12 bases separating them. The CDR3: CASSKTEVNEQFF. CDR3 DNA sequence: TGTGCCAGCAGCAAGACAGAGGTGAATGAGCAGTTCTTC.

V usage is TRBV7-6 and J usage is TRBJ2-5, with D possibly being TRBD1 (5 bases). CDR3 length: 13 residues. CDR1 and CDR2 from the germline V gene are SGHVS and FNYEAQ. Trimming took 5 bases from V and 2 from J, leaving 9 bases between them. This CDR3 reads CASSARQQETQYF. The CDR3 region has the DNA TGTGCCAGCAGCGCCCGACAGCAAGAGACCCAGTACTTC.

V and J are TRBV5-1 and TRBJ2-1; 9 nucleotides line up with TRBD2. Germline lookup yields CDR1 SGHRS and CDR2 YFSETQ. Trimming at V came to 4 bases and at J to 7 bases, leaving 15 bases not matched to a gene. The CDR3 is 17 residues long. The DNA of the CDR3 is TGCGCCAGCAGCCGCCCCTCCTTGGCGGGGGGGCTTAATGAGCAGTTCTTC. Amino acids: CASSRPSLAGGLNEQFF.

The gene calls are TRBV5-1 and TRBJ2-1; D not certain. With 1 base removed from V and 0 bases from J, the gap between germline ends came to 8 bases. The CDR3 extends over 15 amino acids. Germline V gene data show CDR1 as SGHRS and CDR2 as YFSETQ. The CDR3 region has the DNA TGCGCCAGCAGCTTGTATTCTAGCTCCTACAATGAGCAGTTCTTC. It yields the protein CASSLYSSSYNEQFF.

CDR3 sequence (DNA): TGTGCCAGCTCACCACAGGAGGCCTTTAACTATGGCTACACCTTC. Its protein is CASSPQEAFNYGYTF. The V and J genes are TRBV18 and TRBJ1-2; D not resolved. The CDR3 is 15 residues long. CDR1 is KGHSH and CDR2 is LQKENI in the germline V gene. V was pared by 1 base and J by 1 base, with 10 bases between. The entire variable domain, with the rest obtained from reference TRBV18 and TRBJ1-2, is as follows: NAGVMQNPRHLVRRRGQEARLRCSPMKGHSHVYWYRQLPEEGLKFMVYLQKENIIDESGMPKERFSAEFPKEGPSILRIQQVVRGDSAAYFCASSPQEAFNYGYTFGSGTRLTVV.

V is TRBV4-3 and J is TRBJ1-3, with TRBD1 as a possible D gene (5 bases). The CDR3 covers 13 residues. The V end was cut by 4 bases, the J end by 1 base, with 5 bases between. Germline loops: CDR1 LGHNA, CDR2 YSLEER. This chain's CDR3 is CASSPGSGNTIYF. The DNA of the CDR3 is TGCGCCAGCAGCCCAGGGTCTGGAAACACCATATATTTT.

The chain's CDR3 is CASSLGASLSDTQYF. The CDR3 region has the DNA TGTGCCAGCAGCTTGGGAGCGTCTTTATCAGATACGCAGTATTTT. The J gene is TRBJ2-3, the V gene TRBV5-4, with unresolved D. Germline V gene sequence: CDR1 SGHNT, CDR2 YYREEE (reference sequence). V lost 0 bases and J lost 4, with 12 bases in between. This CDR3 region has 15 residues.

The chain recombines TRBV2 with TRBJ2-7; 9 nucleotides line up with TRBD2. The CDR3 has 15 amino acids. Germline lookup yields CDR1 SNHLY and CDR2 FYNNEI. The V and J ends lost 4 bases and 3 bases, in that order; junction bases with no gene match: 7. CDR3 residues: CASSVSSGSYYEQYF. In nucleotides, the CDR3 is TGTGCCAGCAGTGTGAGTAGCGGGAGTTACTACGAGCAGTACTTC.

The rearrangement links TRBV7-3 to TRBJ1-1, with a tentative D call TRBD1 (6 bases). The length of the CDR3 is 15 residues. Germline values: CDR1 SGHTA, CDR2 FQGTGA. Trimming took off 5 bases at V and 4 bases at J, with 17 bases between the two ends. The CDR3 reads CASSRQDSGPTEAFF. The DNA of the CDR3 is TGTGCCAGCAGCCGACAGGATTCAGGTCCCACTGAAGCTTTCTTT.

The gene calls are TRBV4-1 and TRBJ1-2; D is unresolved. V was pared by 5 bases and J by 8 bases, with 9 bases between. This CDR3 spans 11 amino acids. Looked up from germline, CDR1 is MGHRA and CDR2 is YSYEKL. CDR3 DNA: TGCGCCAGCAGCAAAGCGGGGGGCTACACCTTC. Amino acid sequence: CASSKAGGYTF.

The rearrangement uses TRBV7-9 and TRBJ1-3; D not resolved. Germline V CDR1 and CDR2: SEHNR, FQNEAQ (reference sequence). Trimming stripped 1 base from V and 0 bases from J, with 10 bases between. This CDR3 is 16 amino acids long. CDR3 in DNA: TGTGCCAGCAGCTTAGGTTTCGGTACCTCTGGAAACACCATATATTTT. Translating gives CASSLGFGTSGNTIYF. Drawing the rest from reference TRBV7-9 and TRBJ1-3, the complete variable domain is DTGVSQNPRHKITKRGQNVTFRCDPISEHNRLYWYRQTLGQGPEFLTYFQNEAQLEKSRLLSDRFSAERPKGSFSTLEIQRTEQGDSAMYLCASSLGFGTSGNTIYFGEGSWLTVV.

The chain employs TRBV6-1 and TRBJ2-5; no clear D. Germline CDR1 and CDR2: MNHNS and SASEGT. The CDR3 totals 14 residues. V gave up 0 bases and J gave up 7 bases, with 12 bases separating them. CDR3 nucleotide sequence: TGTGCCAGCAGTGAAGCGCTTCGGTCCGGGACCCAGTACTTC. Residues: CASSEALRSGTQYF.

This clone was observed a handful of times. This rearrangement joins TRBV27 to TRBJ1-4; perhaps TRBD1 as D (6 bases). The CDR3 covers 17 residues. Germline CDR1 is MNHEY and CDR2 is SMNVEV (reference sequence). With 2 bases removed from V and 6 bases from J, the gap between germline ends came to 19 bases. The CDR3 here is CASSLGRGAARYEKLFF. The CDR3 DNA follows: TGTGCCAGCAGTTTAGGCAGGGGAGCCGCCCGGTATGAAAAACTGTTTTTT. Full variable domain (outside the CDR3, taken from reference TRBV27 and TRBJ1-4): EAQVTQNPRYLITVTGKKLTVTCSQNMNHEYMSWYRQDPGLGLRQIYYSMNVEVTDKGDVPEGYKVSRKEKRNFPLILESPSPNQTSLYFCASSLGRGAARYEKLFFGSGTQLSVL.

The V and J genes are TRBV5-1 and TRBJ2-5, with 10 bases fitting TRBD2. V dropped 6 bases and J dropped 1; count of bases not matched to a gene: 6. Germline assignment: CDR1 SGHRS and CDR2 YFSETQ. The CDR3 is 15 amino acids. The CDR3 loop is CASTKLAGGQETQYF. CDR3 in DNA: TGCGCCAGCACAAAATTAGCGGGAGGCCAAGAGACCCAGTACTTC.

There are many counts of this clone. The chain links TRBV6-2 or TRBV6-3 to TRBJ2-3, with 8 bases that match TRBD1. Germline V gives CDR1 MNHEY, CDR2 SVGEGT. V lost 5 bases to trimming and J lost 4 bases; unmatched junction nucleotides: 5. CDR3 length: 14 amino acids. The CDR3 region is CASSTGTGADTQYF. CDR3 sequence (DNA): TGTGCCAGCAGTACCGGGACAGGCGCAGATACGCAGTATTTT.

The rearrangement uses TRBV11-2 and TRBJ2-7, with TRBD2 as a possible D gene (6 bases). V was trimmed by 5 bases and J by 6 bases, leaving 20 bases between them. Germline lookup yields CDR1 SGHAT and CDR2 FQNNGV. CDR3 size: 15 residues. This chain's CDR3 is CASSGLSGDSTEQYF. CDR3 coding DNA: TGTGCCAGCAGCGGCCTGTCCGGGGACTCCACCGAGCAGTACTTC.

This clone has a single count. CDR3 sequence reads: CASSSRGQETQYF. In DNA form, the CDR3 reads TGTGCCAGCAGTAGTAGGGGGCAAGAGACCCAGTACTTC. The chain links TRBV27 to TRBJ2-5, with D tentatively TRBD1 (6 bases). The V gene's germline CDR1 is MNHEY and CDR2 SMNVEV (reference sequence). Trimming left V 5 bases short and J 2 bases short, with 9 bases between. The CDR3 runs to 13 residues.